The T cell receptor (beta chain) under discussion was sequenced for a study of PD-L1 blockade in urothelial cancer. Study summary: Blood drawn 3 weeks (second dose) and 6 weeks after treatment start was analyzed. Median T cell yield from blood was 130,000 to 150,000.

With respect to this clone: The target antigen is unknown.

Noted time point: peripheral blood 6 weeks after treatment start. Spike-ins of synthetic TCR analog templates went into each PCR. Assay used: immunoSEQ multiplex PCR; TCRdb lists only in-frame clones, some missing. Here the sample spans 72,000 or so clones, roughly 90% being singletons. There are 14 residues in the CDR3. V was clipped by 4 bases and J by 2 bases, with 12 bases between them. Germline V CDR1 and CDR2: SGHNT, YYREEE (reference sequence). General observations from the study: Clones that were tumor-associated expanded more in the blood of durable-benefit patients at 3 weeks.

The chain joins TRBV5-4 to TRBJ2-5; D might be TRBD1 (6 bases). The sample here was PBMCs, taken around atezolizumab (anti-PD-L1) treatment. The clonotype was recovered from a man in his sixties with urothelial cancer. This chain's CDR3 is CASSPRTVQETQYF. DNA for the CDR3: TGTGCCAGCAGCCCGAGGACAGTTCAAGAGACCCAGTACTTC. The whole variable domain, filled in from reference TRBV5-4 and TRBJ2-5, reads ETGVTQSPTHLIKTRGQQVTLRCSSQSGHNTVSWYQQALGQGPQFIFQYYREEENGRGNFPPRFSGLQFPNYSSELNVNALELDDSALYLCASSPRTVQETQYFGPGTRLLVL.